This TCR beta chain was sequenced during a study of post-analysis software for immune sequencing data. Study-wide results and caveats: Significantly decreased normalized Chao1 diversity was recorded for multiple sclerosis patients relative to controls. Elevated frequency relative to controls characterized four or five TRBV segments in patients, TRBV5-6, TRBV5-1 and TRBV20-1 among them.

Included in the TCR beta cDNA libraries were unique molecular identifiers. A single record per CDR3 protein comes from TCRdb applying MiXCR to the PCR reads. The table records 450,000 or so distinct CDR3 sequences, 40% to 55% of them present only once. This clonotype was detected only a few times. The target antigen is unknown. This CDR3 has 13 amino acids. V lost 2 bases and J 8 bases, leaving 12 bases between the germline ends. V and J are TRBV12-3 or TRBV12-4 and TRBJ1-2; D is possibly TRBD1 (5 bases). The specimen was blood. The sequence was obtained from a girl aged 5-17 years with multiple sclerosis. In DNA, the CDR3 is TGTGCCAGCAGTTTATCTCTGGGGCGCGGCTACACCTTC. It codes for CASSLSLGRGYTF.